These T cell receptor beta chains were read from a single sample in a study of regulatory T cells in long-lasting Graves disease. A single record per CDR3 protein comes from TCRdb applying MiXCR to the multiplex PCR reads. The sample shows 450,000 to 500,000 distinct CDR3 sequences, around 16% of them seen only once. The sample was also linked to a second study, of T cells in Graves' hyperthyroidism and ophthalmopathy.

Specimen: peripheral blood mononuclear cells (PBMCs), collected at new diagnosis, from a patient treated with antithyroid drugs. The receptors were gathered from a man aged 40-49 years with Graves disease. The CDR3 runs from the conserved cysteine through the conserved F or W. The order of the fields is D gene, J gene, V gene, clone size, CDR3 protein, CDR3 DNA. A D gene is named only where the DNA matches it firmly. Size is omitted from some rows. Given values are once, few, many or a class for expanded clones.

-,TRBJ2-6,TRBV30,-,CAWSQDSGANVLTF,TGTGCCTGGAGCCAGGACAGTGGGGCCAACGTCCTGACTTTC
TRBD1,TRBJ2-3,TRBV2,many,CASNWDRVDTQYF,TGTGCCAGCAACTGGGACAGGGTGGATACGCAGTATTTT
TRBD1,TRBJ2-5,TRBV7-8,-,CASSLATGAQETQYF,TGTGCCAGCAGCTTAGCGACAGGGGCACAAGAGACCCAGTACTTC
-,TRBJ1-1,TRBV7-9,many,CASSLDVEAFF,TGTGCCAGCAGCTTAGACGTTGAAGCTTTCTTT
TRBD1,TRBJ1-5,TRBV13,-,CASSSRQGSGQPQHF,TGTGCCAGCAGCTCGCGACAGGGATCGGGACAGCCCCAGCATTTT
TRBD1,TRBJ2-2,TRBV9,-,CASSDRGQGGELFF,TGTGCCAGCAGCGACAGGGGGCAAGGCGGGGAGCTGTTTTTT
-,TRBJ2-1,TRBV12-3/TRBV12-4,few,CASTYLKGNEQFF,TGTGCCAGCACCTACCTAAAGGGCAATGAGCAGTTCTTC
-,TRBJ2-1,TRBV12-3/TRBV12-4,few,CASSPPGAGEYNEQFF,TGTGCCAGCAGTCCCCCGGGGGCGGGCGAATACAATGAGCAGTTCTTC
TRBD2,TRBJ2-3,TRBV11-2,many,CASSSGLAVDTQYF,TGTGCCAGCAGCTCGGGACTAGCCGTAGATACGCAGTATTTT
-,TRBJ2-1,TRBV7-9,many,CASSSAGAAYSYNEQFF,TGTGCCAGCAGCTCCGCGGGGGCGGCATACTCCTACAATGAGCAGTTCTTC
TRBD1,TRBJ2-7,TRBV20-1,-,CSARAGTGLGEQYF,TGCAGTGCTAGAGCCGGGACAGGGTTGGGCGAGCAGTACTTC
TRBD1,TRBJ1-1,TRBV5-6,many,CASMTGQVSMNTEAFF,TGTGCCAGCATGACGGGACAGGTCTCCATGAACACTGAAGCTTTCTTT
-,TRBJ2-5,TRBV11-2,many,CASTGGGIRRVETQYF,TGTGCCAGCACCGGTGGGGGGATAAGGCGGGTGGAGACCCAGTACTTC
-,TRBJ2-7,TRBV19,-,CASSIGIRVSAGHEQYF,TGTGCCAGTAGTATAGGGATACGAGTGTCTGCGGGCCACGAGCAGTACTTC
-,TRBJ2-3,TRBV30,many,CAWSVGGVSTDTQYF,TGTGCCTGGAGTGTGGGTGGGGTTTCCACAGATACGCAGTATTTT
-,TRBJ2-3,TRBV6-1,many,CATHRDHTQYF,TGTGCCACCCACAGAGATCATACGCAGTATTTT
-,TRBJ2-1,TRBV7-9,-,CASSLVPREQFF,TGTGCCAGCAGCTTAGTCCCTAGGGAGCAGTTCTTC
TRBD1,TRBJ1-2,TRBV28,many,CASSTILHRGPLTDGGYTF,TGTGCCAGCAGTACCATATTGCACAGGGGGCCCTTAACTGATGGAGGCTACACCTTC
-,TRBJ1-6,TRBV14,-,CASRRQTNSPLHF,TGTGCCAGCAGACGACAAACAAATTCACCCCTCCACTTT